Reported below is one TCR beta chain. Its cognate antigen has yet to be identified. It has no much larger one-base neighbor in the sample; base qualities were not kept. The V end loses 0 bases and the J end loses 3 bases, and a stretch of 9 bases separates them. The CDR3 goes from the cysteine to the phenylalanine over 15 residues. The read is trimmed to its CDR3 DNA, 45 bases read in frame from base 1. CDR1 and CDR2 are drawn from the germline V gene: SGHTA, FQGNSA. The data were taken from a study of identical twins (TCRdb year 2016). Study-level background: To test whether fetal clonotypes persist, this study deep-sequenced TCR alpha and beta repertoires from monozygotic twins, from unrelated adults of various ages, and from cord blood. To rule out contamination, the twin experiments were replicated at different times with different library preparation protocols. The study at large found these results: Compared with coincidental sharing between unrelated individuals, out-of-frame TCR alpha sequences shared between twins showed an excess of sequences with low generation probability. Invariant T cells such as MAIT and iNKT could partly confound zero-insertion analyses, though diverse VJ usage argued against this for most clonotypes. Fewer insertions were carried by abundant cord blood beta clonotypes, a similar but weaker trend appeared in young adult naive repertoires, and no such trend appeared in memory repertoires. Out-of-frame TCR alpha sharing in monozygotic twins was systematically underestimated by recombination models, whereas sharing between unrelated individuals was in agreement with the recombination models. Because the same donors could not be followed over many years, the conclusions depended on cross-sectional statistical analysis. In beta out-of-frame sequences, excess twin sharing was weaker, because having fewer shared sequences lowered the signal-to-noise ratio.

Only healthy Caucasian donors were included. Three pairs of female monozygotic twins, all aged about 18 to 30 years, were included in the twin cohort. Miltenyi CD45RO+ enrichment and human naive T-cell isolation kits were used to isolate memory (CD45RO+) and naive T cells from PBMC. The library was generated by 5' RACE. The instrument given in TCRdb is Illumina HiSeq 2000. A universal primer binding site was added through template switching, and the final cDNA carried a unique molecular identifier so that TCR cDNA molecules could be counted accurately. First-strand cDNA for TCR alpha and beta chains was synthesized from specific primers in the conserved constant-segment region. To control for contamination, every cDNA library was double barcoded, receiving both a SMART-Mk sample barcode and Illumina barcodes. TruSeq adapter sequences along with Illumina sample barcodes were introduced in two successive PCR steps. Sequencing of the TCR alpha and beta cDNA libraries was done on the Illumina HiSeq platform using custom primers. The source study handled its data this way. MiGEC was used to process raw reads and extract unique molecular identifiers, and MiXCR was used to find CDR3 positions. Recombination models were inferred per individual with the repgenHMM and IGoR tools using an EM algorithm. Shared clonotypes were analyzed with the tcR package in R, and sharing was normalized by the product of cloneset sizes. To study raw recombination free of thymic and clonal selection effects, out-of-frame nonproductive sequences were analyzed. TCRdb's own reprocessing of the public reads used fastp at Q25 and MiXCR and kept productive beta chains. Records with the same CDR3 protein are collapsed into one entry carrying the most frequent genes and DNA. TCRdb's processing, not the authors' own work, is the source of the V and J calls. The sample table holds 200,000 to 250,000 distinct CDR3 sequences, of which roughly 7.5% were seen once. The ten largest clones take up roughly 2% of the sample.

This sample was shared with a second study, whose subject was yellow fever vaccine responses in identical twins. According to the second study: According to the authors, in identical twins the way T cells responded to vaccination appeared partly convergent and partly personalized. Focusing on identical twins, the study followed the T cell clones that responded to the vaccine, and did so with precision.

The chain is encoded by TRBV7-2 joined to TRBJ2-1; the best D guess is TRBD1, with 5 bases matching. The sequence derives from a woman under 30 in good health. Sequenced material: memory (CD45RO+) T cells sorted from blood. The cell subset or site label, read with the paper, signifies: CD45RO+ enriched T cells. The CDR3 here reads CASSLAAGIYNEQFF. The DNA is as follows: TGTGCCAGCAGCTTAGCAGCAGGGATCTACAATGAGCAGTTCTTC. With the portions outside the CDR3 filled from the reference TRBV7-2 and TRBJ2-1 genes, the complete variable region becomes GAGVSQSPSNKVTEKGKDVELRCDPISGHTALYWYRQSLGQGLEFLIYFQGNSAPDKSGLPSDRFSAERTGGSVSTLTIQRTQQEDSAVYLCASSLAAGIYNEQFFGPGTRLTVL.